This TCR beta chain was identified in a study of shared clonotypes between healthy human individuals. Some clones are missing from TCRdb's copy, which holds only in-frame ones; the method was immunoSEQ multiplex PCR. The table shows about 690,000 clones, with 80% to 95% occurring only once. CDR1 MNHEY and CDR2 SMNVEV come from the germline V gene (reference sequence). Trimming left V 5 bases short and J 0 bases short, with 14 bases between. CDR3 length: 16 amino acids. This chain links TRBV27 with TRBJ2-1, with D possibly being TRBD2 (5 bases). Sequencing input: memory CD8+ T cells from PBMCs. This sample's subset: CD45RO+ cells pooled with CCR7-negative TemRA cells. The sequence was obtained from a man between 18 and 29 years old in good health. Some clones in this sample may be carry-over from other donors' samples. The CDR3 DNA sequence: TGTGCCAGCAGTCGGGTGCGGGTCGACTCCTACAATGAGCAGTTCTTC. Protein sequence: CASSRVRVDSYNEQFF.